This TCR beta chain came from a study of T cell responses to AZD1222 COVID-19 vaccine. The protocol was immunoSEQ multiplex PCR, while the TCRdb copy is restricted to in-frame clones and leaves out a portion. The sample lists some 150,000 clones, 85% to 95% occurring once. Of note for this clone: Its antigen is currently unknown.

Germline V gene lookup returns CDR1 LNHDA and CDR2 SQIVND (reference sequence). V was shortened by 5 bases and J by 2 bases, with 19 bases between the two germline ends. CDR3 size: 17 residues. General study results and limits: Vaccine-associated CD4 TCRs spanned spike, dominant at 160-218 and 743-854.

The source of this sequence is an adult in good health. The chain employs TRBV19 and TRBJ1-5, with a tentative D call TRBD1 (5 bases). The sequences come from peripheral blood, collected on day 0 of AZD1222 vaccination. The CDR3 is CASSRRRGVKGNQPQHF. CDR3 nucleotides: TGTGCCAGTAGTCGTAGACGGGGGGTTAAGGGCAATCAGCCCCAGCATTTT.